A selection of T cell receptor beta chains follows, all from one sample in a study of T cells in localized non-small cell lung cancer. Assay used: immunoSEQ multiplex PCR; TCRdb lists only in-frame clones, some missing. The sample carries approximately 37,000 clones, about 87% recorded once. The material sequenced was peripheral blood, taken before any cancer treatment. Receptor source: a man between 18 and 49 years old with stage I lung adenocarcinoma. CDR3s include the opening cysteine and the closing phenylalanine or tryptophan. Each record gives: J gene, V gene, clone size, D gene, CDR3 DNA, CDR3 protein. A D gene is named only where the DNA matches it firmly. The size of a clone is reported for some rows only, either as once, few or many, or as a class for expanded clones.

TRBJ2-1,TRBV9,NA,NA,TGTGCCAGCAGCGTTGTTGGCTCCTACAATGAGCAGTTCTTC,CASSVVGSYNEQFF
TRBJ1-4,TRBV19,NA,NA,TGTGCCAGTAGTATCGAGGAAAAACTGTTTTTT,CASSIEEKLFF
TRBJ1-2,TRBV5-1,NA,NA,TGCGCCAGCAGCCGCGCGGGGCCGGGGGGCTACACCTTC,CASSRAGPGGYTF
TRBJ2-3,TRBV7-2,NA,TRBD2,TGTGCCAGCAGCCGAGCGGGGATTACAGATACGCAGTATTTT,CASSRAGITDTQYF
TRBJ2-1,TRBV9,NA,NA,TGTGCCAGCAGCGTCGGACTGGATGAGCAGTTCTTC,CASSVGLDEQFF
TRBJ1-1,TRBV7-2,NA,NA,TGTGCCAGCAGCTCCCCGTATGATATACAGGCGCGGGGCACTGAAGCTTTCTTT,CASSSPYDIQARGTEAFF
TRBJ2-1,TRBV10-3,NA,NA,TGTGCCATCAATTCTAATCCAGGGTCTGAGCAGTTCTTC,CAINSNPGSEQFF
TRBJ2-1,TRBV2,once,NA,TGTGCCAGCAGTGAAGCAGGACCCTACAATGAGCAGTTCTTC,CASSEAGPYNEQFF
TRBJ1-5,TRBV28,NA,TRBD1,TGTGCCAGCAGTCTGGCCGGGACAGGGGACCGAAATCAGCCCCAGCATTTT,CASSLAGTGDRNQPQHF
TRBJ1-4,TRBV2,NA,NA,TGTGCCACTGCGGGTTTAACTAATGAAAAACTGTTTTTT,CATAGLTNEKLFF
TRBJ2-3,TRBV7-9,NA,NA,TGTGCCAGCAGCCTCGGGACTTACACAGATACGCAGTATTTT,CASSLGTYTDTQYF
TRBJ2-7,TRBV18,NA,TRBD1,TGTGCCAGCTCACCGACGACTGGACAGGCCTACTACGAGCAGTACTTC,CASSPTTGQAYYEQYF
TRBJ2-2,TRBV7-3,NA,NA,TGTGCCAGCAGCTTAAACGCGGGACCGAACACCGGGGAGCTGTTTTTT,CASSLNAGPNTGELFF
TRBJ2-1,TRBV5-4,once,NA,TGTGCCAGCAGCTTGTTATTGGGGGCGGGGTCCTACAATGAGCAGTTCTTC,CASSLLLGAGSYNEQFF
TRBJ2-5,TRBV6-5,NA,NA,TGTGCCAGCAGTTTCCCAGGGGTGGAGACCCAGTACTTC,CASSFPGVETQYF
TRBJ1-4,TRBV6-1,few,TRBD1,TGTGCCAGCAAGGGGGCCTGGGGGATTAATGAAAAACTGTTTTTT,CASKGAWGINEKLFF
TRBJ1-6,TRBV7-9,NA,NA,TGTGCCAGCAGCCAGGGTTGGGCAGACTATAATTCACCCCTCCACTTT,CASSQGWADYNSPLHF
TRBJ1-2,TRBV29-1,NA,NA,TGCAGCGTTGAATTGCAGGGTGGCTATGGCTACACCTTC,CSVELQGGYGYTF
TRBJ1-2,TRBV7-2,NA,TRBD1,TGTGCCAGCAGCCCACTCGGGACAGGGACGGGCTACACCTTC,CASSPLGTGTGYTF
TRBJ1-2,TRBV7-3,once,NA,TGTGCCAGCAGCTTAAATGGCGGTGCTAACTATGGCTACACCTTC,CASSLNGGANYGYTF
TRBJ2-7,TRBV4-1,NA,TRBD1,TGCGCCAGCAGCCAATATCGGACAGGGTACGAGCAGTACTTC,CASSQYRTGYEQYF
TRBJ1-4,TRBV2,NA,TRBD1,TGTGCCAGCAGTGAGGGGACAGGCAGAGAAAAACTGTTTTTT,CASSEGTGREKLFF
TRBJ1-6,TRBV30,few,NA,TGTGCCTGGAGAGAAGTCGGTTATAATTCACCCCTCCACTTT,CAWREVGYNSPLHF
TRBJ2-3,TRBV19,NA,TRBD1,TGTGCCAGTAGTAGACAGGGGGGTGAAGATACGCAGTATTTT,CASSRQGGEDTQYF
TRBJ2-1,TRBV15,NA,NA,TGTGCCACCAGCAGAGCGACCAAGGGCGATGAGCAGTTCTTC,CATSRATKGDEQFF
TRBJ1-2,TRBV7-9,NA,TRBD1,TGTGCCAGCAGCTCGATCAGGGGGAACTATGGCTACACCTTC,CASSSIRGNYGYTF
TRBJ2-7,TRBV28,NA,TRBD2,TGTGCCAGCAGTTTCTCAGCGGGGGCTTACGAGCAGTACTTC,CASSFSAGAYEQYF
TRBJ1-4,TRBV7-6,NA,NA,TGTGCCAGCAGCGTCAGGGCGCGAAATGGACAGACTGCAACTAATGAAAAACTGTTTTTT,CASSVRARNGQTATNEKLFF
TRBJ2-7,TRBV4-3,few,NA,TGCGCCAGCAGCCCCTGGACTTCTTCCTACGAGCAGTACTTC,CASSPWTSSYEQYF
TRBJ2-1,TRBV4-1,NA,TRBD1,TGCGCCAGCAGCCAAGATCCCAGGGGGAATGAGCAGTTCTTC,CASSQDPRGNEQFF
TRBJ1-1,TRBV27,NA,TRBD1,TGTGCCAGCAGTTTACGACCGGGACAGGGCTTGAACACTGAAGCTTTCTTT,CASSLRPGQGLNTEAFF
TRBJ2-4,TRBV18,NA,NA,TGTGCCAGCTCTGAAGATCTAGCCAAAAACATTCAGTACTTC,CASSEDLAKNIQYF
TRBJ2-5,TRBV4-1,NA,TRBD2,TGCGCCAGCAGCCAAGAGCAACTAGCGAAAGAGACCCAGTACTTC,CASSQEQLAKETQYF
TRBJ1-2,TRBV5-6,NA,NA,TGTGCCAGCACCCCATTGAGGGCGGGCTATGGCTACACCTTC,CASTPLRAGYGYTF
TRBJ2-5,TRBV4-2,NA,TRBD1,TGTGCCAGCAGCCAAGGGACAGGGGGCACAGAGACCCAGTACTTC,CASSQGTGGTETQYF
TRBJ2-7,TRBV15,NA,NA,TGTGCCACCAGCAGAGATATGAGGGGGGGCTACTACGAGCAGTACTTC,CATSRDMRGGYYEQYF
TRBJ1-4,TRBV28,NA,NA,TGTGCCAGCAGTCGGACAGCAACTAATGAAAAACTGTTTTTT,CASSRTATNEKLFF
TRBJ2-1,TRBV27,once,NA,TGTGCCAGCAGTTTAATGCGGGGTGGGTATGAGCAGTTCTTC,CASSLMRGGYEQFF
TRBJ2-3,TRBV19,NA,NA,TGTGCCAGTAGTATAGGTTCCACAGATACGCAGTATTTT,CASSIGSTDTQYF
TRBJ1-1,TRBV5-1,NA,NA,TGCGCCAGCAGCGCGGGGGGGACTGAAGCTTTCTTT,CASSAGGTEAFF
TRBJ1-1,TRBV9,few,NA,TGTGCCAGCAGCGCTGACAGGAACACTGAAGCTTTCTTT,CASSADRNTEAFF
TRBJ1-1,TRBV9,NA,NA,TGTGCCAGCAACCGTTTAGGGGCATTGAACACTGAAGCTTTCTTT,CASNRLGALNTEAFF
TRBJ1-4,TRBV12-5,NA,NA,TGTGCTAGTGGTATCTCTCTAGGATCAGGTGAAAAACTGTTTTTT,CASGISLGSGEKLFF
TRBJ2-7,TRBV5-1,NA,NA,TGCGCCAGCAGCTTGGATTCGGGGGGCCCCTACTACGAGCAGTACTTC,CASSLDSGGPYYEQYF
TRBJ2-7,TRBV6-5,few,TRBD1,TGTGCCAGCAGTCGACAGGGGACCCGCTCCTACGAGCAGTACTTC,CASSRQGTRSYEQYF
TRBJ2-5,TRBV4-2,few,NA,TGTGCCAGCAGCCAAGACCCGCGTGGGAGACAAGAGACCCAGTACTTC,CASSQDPRGRQETQYF
TRBJ1-6,TRBV15,once,NA,TGTGCCACCAGCAGTGGTATGCCTGCGATGTCACCCCTCCACTTT,CATSSGMPAMSPLHF
TRBJ1-2,TRBV19,NA,NA,TGTGCCAGTAGCCCCCCGAAGGGTGCGGCTAACTATGGCTACACCTTC,CASSPPKGAANYGYTF
TRBJ1-2,TRBV14,NA,TRBD1,TGTGCCAGCAGCCGCGATTGGGGACAGGGATACGGCTACACCTTC,CASSRDWGQGYGYTF
TRBJ1-5,TRBV28,NA,NA,TGTGCCAGCAGTTTACTCCATCAGCCCCAGCATTTT,CASSLLHQPQHF
TRBJ2-2,TRBV19,NA,NA,TGTGCCAGTAGTATAGGGGCCACCGGGGAGCTGTTTTTT,CASSIGATGELFF
TRBJ1-5,TRBV19,NA,NA,TGTGCCAGTAGCCTTCAGGGAGATAGCAATCAGCCCCAGCATTTT,CASSLQGDSNQPQHF
TRBJ2-7,TRBV5-4,once,TRBD1,TGTGCCAGCAGCACTACCGGACAGGGCGGTCGCGAGCAGTACTTC,CASSTTGQGGREQYF
TRBJ1-1,TRBV20-1,few,NA,TGCAGTGCGATACGCACAGCTGAAGCTTTCTTT,CSAIRTAEAFF
TRBJ1-1,TRBV2,NA,TRBD1,TGTGCCAGCAGTGTCAGGACAGGGGACACTGAAGCTTTCTTT,CASSVRTGDTEAFF
TRBJ2-7,TRBV30,NA,NA,TGTGCCTGGAAACGCCGGGGGCCCCAGGAGGTCCACGAGCAGTACTTC,CAWKRRGPQEVHEQYF
TRBJ1-5,TRBV6-1,NA,NA,TGTGCCAGCAGTGAAACTTTGCTTTATAGCAATCAGCCCCAGCATTTT,CASSETLLYSNQPQHF
TRBJ1-1,TRBV30,NA,NA,TGTGCCTGGATGTCTGGCGGACTTAGAGACACTGAAGCTTTCTTT,CAWMSGGLRDTEAFF
TRBJ1-5,TRBV28,NA,NA,TGTGCCAGCACTCCCCGGAGGGGGGTTCAGCCCCAGCATTTT,CASTPRRGVQPQHF
TRBJ1-1,TRBV7-9,NA,TRBD1,TGTGCCAGCAGCTCGGGACAGCACACTGAAGCTTTCTTT,CASSSGQHTEAFF